These 4 T cell receptor beta chains were all obtained from the same sample, sequenced in a study of T-cell reconstitution after alpha-beta-depleted transplantation in children. This sample's TCRbeta library carried unique molecular identifier barcodes. Via MiXCR, TCRdb re-called the PCR reads, giving one row per CDR3 protein. The data show approximately 82,000 distinct CDR3 sequences, with 15% to 19% seen just once and around 20% held by the top ten. The sequenced sample was PBMCs, mostly from graft donor cells, obtained 180 days after TCRalphabeta/CD19-depleted stem cell transplant. The receptor set was obtained from a male patient between 2 and 10 years old who had a stem cell transplant for acute lymphoblastic leukemia, so the T cells may come from the graft donor.

The chain carries TRBV18 and TRBJ1-3; unclear D gene. Germline V gives CDR1 KGHSH, CDR2 LQKENI. Trimming took 0 bases from V and 1 from J, leaving 7 bases between them. The CDR3 loop spans 15 amino acids. The chain's CDR3 is CASSPPGASGNTIYF. Here the CDR3 DNA reads TGTGCCAGCTCACCACCGGGCGCGTCTGGAAACACCATATATTTT.

In its sample, this clonotype was seen many times. This chain connects TRBV12-3 or TRBV12-4 to TRBJ2-5; unclear D gene. Between the trimmed V and J ends, which lost 3 bases and 2 bases, there was a span of 7 bases. This CDR3 is built from 13 residues. Here the CDR3 DNA reads TGTGCCAGCAGTTTTGCCGAGCAAGAGACCCAGTACTTC. It yields the protein CASSFAEQETQYF.

This clonotype was recorded a few times. The chain is built from TRBV7-8 and TRBJ2-5; perhaps TRBD2 as D (5 bases). The CDR3 has 16 residues. Germline assignment: CDR1 SGHVS and CDR2 FQNEAQ. Deletions cut 4 bases from V and 7 bases from J, with 22 bases between. The CDR3 region has the DNA TGTGCCAGCAGCTCACCTCGTTCGGGTTTGAGGGTGACCCAGTACTTC. It codes for CASSSPRSGLRVTQYF.

The chain links TRBV7-9 to TRBJ2-7; tentative D call: TRBD1 (6 bases). V dropped 5 bases and J dropped 0 bases, with 17 bases sitting between them. The length of the CDR3 is 16 residues. From germline, CDR1 is SEHNR and CDR2 FQNEAQ (reference sequence). CDR3 loop: CASSPMTGTHSYEQYF. The CDR3 DNA follows: TGTGCCAGCAGCCCAATGACCGGGACACACTCCTACGAGCAGTACTTC.